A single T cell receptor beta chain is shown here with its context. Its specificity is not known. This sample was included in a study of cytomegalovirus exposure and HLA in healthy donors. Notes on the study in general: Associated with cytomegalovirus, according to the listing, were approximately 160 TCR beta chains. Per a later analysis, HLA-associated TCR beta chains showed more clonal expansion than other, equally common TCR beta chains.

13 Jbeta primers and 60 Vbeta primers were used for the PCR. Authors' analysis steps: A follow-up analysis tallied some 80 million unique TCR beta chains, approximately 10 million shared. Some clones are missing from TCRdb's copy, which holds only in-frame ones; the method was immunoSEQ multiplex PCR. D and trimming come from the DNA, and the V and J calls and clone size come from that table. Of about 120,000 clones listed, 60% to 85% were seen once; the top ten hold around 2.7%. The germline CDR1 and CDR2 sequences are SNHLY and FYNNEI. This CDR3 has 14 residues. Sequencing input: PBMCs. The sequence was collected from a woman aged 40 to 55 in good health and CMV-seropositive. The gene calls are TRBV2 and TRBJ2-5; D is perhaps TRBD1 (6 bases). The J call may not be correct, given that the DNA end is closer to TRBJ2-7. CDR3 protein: CASSGRQGIDEQYF. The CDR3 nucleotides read TGTGCCAGCAGTGGGAGGCAGGGGATTGACGAGCAGTACTTC.